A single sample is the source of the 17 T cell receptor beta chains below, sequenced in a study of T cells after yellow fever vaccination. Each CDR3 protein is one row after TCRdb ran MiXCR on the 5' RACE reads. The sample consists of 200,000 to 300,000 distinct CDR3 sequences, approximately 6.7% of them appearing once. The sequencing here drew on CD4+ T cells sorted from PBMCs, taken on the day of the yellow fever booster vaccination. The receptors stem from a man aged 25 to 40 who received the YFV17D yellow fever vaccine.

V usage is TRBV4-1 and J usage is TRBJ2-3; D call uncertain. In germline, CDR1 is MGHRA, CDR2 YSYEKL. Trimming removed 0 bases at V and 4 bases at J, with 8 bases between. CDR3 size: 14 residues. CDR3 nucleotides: TGCGCCAGCAGCCAAGACCTTAGGGCAGATACGCAGTATTTT. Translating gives CASSQDLRADTQYF.

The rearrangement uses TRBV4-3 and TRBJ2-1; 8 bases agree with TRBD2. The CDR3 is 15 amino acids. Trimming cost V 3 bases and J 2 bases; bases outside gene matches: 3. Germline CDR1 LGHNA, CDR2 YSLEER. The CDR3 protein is CASSQSSGAYNEQFF. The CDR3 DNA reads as TGCGCCAGCAGCCAGAGTAGCGGGGCCTACAATGAGCAGTTCTTC.

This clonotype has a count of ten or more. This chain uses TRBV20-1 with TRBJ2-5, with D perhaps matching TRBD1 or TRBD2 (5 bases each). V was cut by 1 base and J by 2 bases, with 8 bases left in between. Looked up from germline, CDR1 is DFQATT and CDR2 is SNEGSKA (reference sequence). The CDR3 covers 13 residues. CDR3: CSARGGRQETQYF. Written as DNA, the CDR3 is TGCAGTGCTAGAGGGGGACGACAAGAGACCCAGTACTTC.

CDR3 bases: TGTGCCAGCAGTTTTTCCGGGACAGGGTTTTTGGGCGGGGAGCTGTTTTTT. Translating it yields CASSFSGTGFLGGELFF. The rearrangement links TRBV12-3 or TRBV12-4 to TRBJ2-2, with TRBD1 matching 9 bases. Germline trimming cut 3 bases from V and 7 bases from J; bases unmatched to any gene: 12. This CDR3 spans 17 amino acids.

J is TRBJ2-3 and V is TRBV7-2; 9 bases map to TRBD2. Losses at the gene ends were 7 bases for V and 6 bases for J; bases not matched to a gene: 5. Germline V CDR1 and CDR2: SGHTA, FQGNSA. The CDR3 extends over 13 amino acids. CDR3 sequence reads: CASTLLAGDTQYF. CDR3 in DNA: TGTGCCAGCACCCTCCTAGCGGGGGATACGCAGTATTTT.

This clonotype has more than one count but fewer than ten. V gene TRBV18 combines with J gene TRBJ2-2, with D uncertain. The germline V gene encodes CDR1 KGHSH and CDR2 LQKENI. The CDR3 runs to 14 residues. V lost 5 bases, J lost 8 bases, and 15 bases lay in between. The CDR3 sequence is CASSSATRLGELFF. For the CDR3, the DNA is TGTGCCAGCTCATCTGCGACGAGGCTGGGGGAGCTGTTTTTT.

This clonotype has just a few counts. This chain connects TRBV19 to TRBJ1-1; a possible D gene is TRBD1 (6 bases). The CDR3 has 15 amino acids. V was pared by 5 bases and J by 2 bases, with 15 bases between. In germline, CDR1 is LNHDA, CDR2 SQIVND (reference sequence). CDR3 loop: CASSPLRTVNTEAFF. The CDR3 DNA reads TGTGCCAGTAGTCCCCTTCGGACAGTCAACACTGAAGCTTTCTTT.

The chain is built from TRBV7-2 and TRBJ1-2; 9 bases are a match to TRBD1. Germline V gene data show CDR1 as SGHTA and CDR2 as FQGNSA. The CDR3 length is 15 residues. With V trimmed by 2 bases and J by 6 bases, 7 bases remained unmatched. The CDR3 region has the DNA TGTGCCAGCAGCTTAACAGGGGGCGTTCGGGATGGCTACACCTTC. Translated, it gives CASSLTGGVRDGYTF.

CDR3 nucleotides: TGCAGTGCAAGAAATCAGGGAAACACCGGGGAGCTGTTTTTT. It is translated as CSARNQGNTGELFF. The chain joins TRBV20-1 to TRBJ2-2; D possibly corresponds to TRBD1 (5 bases). Germline CDR1 DFQATT, CDR2 SNEGSKA (reference sequence). This CDR3 region has 14 residues. V was trimmed by 6 bases and J by 2 bases, leaving 13 bases between them.

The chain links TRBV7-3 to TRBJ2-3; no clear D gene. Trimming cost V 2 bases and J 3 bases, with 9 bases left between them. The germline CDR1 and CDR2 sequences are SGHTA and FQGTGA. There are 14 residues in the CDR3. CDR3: CASSLSGFTDTQYF. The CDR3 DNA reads TGTGCCAGCAGCTTATCAGGTTTTACAGATACGCAGTATTTT.

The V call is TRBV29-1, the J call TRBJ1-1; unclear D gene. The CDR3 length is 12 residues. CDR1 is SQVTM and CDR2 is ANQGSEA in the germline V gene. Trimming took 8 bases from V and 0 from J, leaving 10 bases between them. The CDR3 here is CSSRRVNTEAFF. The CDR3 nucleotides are TGCAGCTCACGCCGGGTGAACACTGAAGCTTTCTTT. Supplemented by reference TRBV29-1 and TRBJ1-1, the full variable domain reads SAVISQKPSRDICQRGTSLTIQCQVDSQVTMMFWYRQQPGQSLTLIATANQGSEATYESGFVIDKFPISRPNLTFSTLTVSNMSPEDSSIYLCSSRRVNTEAFFGQGTRLTVV.

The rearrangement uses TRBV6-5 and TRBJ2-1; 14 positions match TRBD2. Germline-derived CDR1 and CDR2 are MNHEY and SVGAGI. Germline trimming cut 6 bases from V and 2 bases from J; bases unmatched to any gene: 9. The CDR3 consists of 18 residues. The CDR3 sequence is CASRGGTSGSLPYNEQFF. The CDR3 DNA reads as TGTGCCAGCAGGGGGGGGACTAGCGGGAGCCTCCCCTACAATGAGCAGTTCTTC.

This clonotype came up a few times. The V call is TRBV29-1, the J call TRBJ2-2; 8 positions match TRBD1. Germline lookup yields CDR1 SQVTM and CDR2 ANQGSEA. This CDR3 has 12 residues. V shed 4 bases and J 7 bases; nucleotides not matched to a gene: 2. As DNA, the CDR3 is TGCAGCGTTGGCAGGGGGCACGGGGAGCTGTTTTTT. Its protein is CSVGRGHGELFF.

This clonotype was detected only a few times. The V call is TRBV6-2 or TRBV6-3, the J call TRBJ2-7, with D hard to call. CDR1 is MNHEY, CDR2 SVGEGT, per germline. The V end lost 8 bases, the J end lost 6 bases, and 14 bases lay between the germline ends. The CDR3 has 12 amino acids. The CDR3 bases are TGTGCCAGCGGGGAAGGAAACGGCGAGCAGTACTTC. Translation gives CASGEGNGEQYF.

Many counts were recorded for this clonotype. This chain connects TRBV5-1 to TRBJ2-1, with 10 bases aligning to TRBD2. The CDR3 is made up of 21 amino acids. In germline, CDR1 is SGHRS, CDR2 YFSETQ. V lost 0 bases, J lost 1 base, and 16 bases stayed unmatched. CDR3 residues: CASSLDAMGSLAGVSYNEQFF. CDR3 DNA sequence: TGCGCCAGCAGCTTGGACGCGATGGGGAGCCTAGCGGGAGTTTCCTACAATGAGCAGTTCTTC.

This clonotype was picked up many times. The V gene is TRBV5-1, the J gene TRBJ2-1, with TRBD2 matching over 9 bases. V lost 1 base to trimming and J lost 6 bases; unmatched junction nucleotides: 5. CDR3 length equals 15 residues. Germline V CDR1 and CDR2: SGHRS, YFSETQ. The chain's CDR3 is CASSLMVAGVNEQFF. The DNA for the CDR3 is TGCGCCAGCAGCTTGATGGTAGCGGGAGTCAATGAGCAGTTCTTC.

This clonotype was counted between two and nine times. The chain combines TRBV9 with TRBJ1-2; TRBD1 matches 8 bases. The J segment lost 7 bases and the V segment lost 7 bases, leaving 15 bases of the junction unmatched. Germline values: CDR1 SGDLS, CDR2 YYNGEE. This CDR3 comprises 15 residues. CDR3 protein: CASLEGFGTGLGYTF. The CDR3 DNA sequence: TGTGCCAGCCTTGAGGGTTTCGGGACAGGTCTTGGCTACACCTTC.